The 8 T cell receptor beta chains reported below all come from one sample, sequenced in a study of T cells in Graves' hyperthyroidism and ophthalmopathy. Researchers amplified the TCR beta CDR3 regions from RNA transcripts. First-round RT-PCR with HTBI primers amplified the TCR CDR3 region. TCRdb called the multiplex PCR reads again in MiXCR, with one record for every CDR3 protein. The table lists around 600,000 distinct CDR3 sequences, about 14% of them singletons. Sequencing was carried out using blood. The receptors stem from a woman aged 50 to 60 with Graves' ophthalmopathy.

This clonotype has at least ten counts. The rearrangement links TRBV7-9 to TRBJ2-1; either TRBD1 or TRBD2 may supply D (5 bases each). Trimming removed 5 bases at V and 6 bases at J, with 14 bases between. Germline CDR1 and CDR2: SEHNR and FQNEAQ (reference sequence). The CDR3 has 14 amino acids. This CDR3 reads CASSLGPSVNEQFF. CDR3 bases: TGTGCCAGCAGCCTGGGACCGTCGGTCAATGAGCAGTTCTTC.

This chain joins TRBV5-6 and TRBJ2-1, with a weak D call TRBD2 (7 bases). CDR1 SGHDT and CDR2 YYEEEE come from the germline V gene. CDR3 size: 19 residues. With 4 bases removed from V and 2 bases from J, the gap between germline ends came to 25 bases. The CDR3 spells CASSGGGSSGPEPYNEQFF. CDR3 bases: TGTGCCAGCAGCGGCGGGGGCTCTAGCGGCCCCGAGCCCTACAATGAGCAGTTCTTC.

This clonotype has ten or more counts. This chain links TRBV29-1 with TRBJ2-5, with 12 bases aligning to TRBD2. The CDR3 is 17 residues long. J lost 0 bases, V lost 4 bases, and 9 bases had no gene match. CDR1 is SQVTM, CDR2 ANQGSEA, per germline. The CDR3 loop is CSVGGRTSGRYQETQYF. The CDR3 DNA reads TGCAGCGTTGGAGGCCGAACTAGCGGGAGGTACCAAGAGACCCAGTACTTC.

This chain joins TRBV18 and TRBJ2-7; 9 nucleotides align to TRBD2. J was trimmed by 2 bases and V by 0 bases; bases with no gene match: 14. The CDR3 extends over 19 amino acids. Germline V gene data show CDR1 as KGHSH and CDR2 as LQKENI. The CDR3 bases are TGTGCCAGCTCACCACCGTTTAAGCGGGAGGTACCCATTACCTACGAGCAGTACTTC. It translates to CASSPPFKREVPITYEQYF.

The genes are TRBV9 and TRBJ2-2; D not certain. Germline loops: CDR1 SGDLS, CDR2 YYNGEE. The CDR3 length is 17 residues. Trimming took off 0 bases at V and 0 bases at J, with 12 bases between the two ends. The DNA of the CDR3 is TGTGCCAGCAGCGTAGGAGGTCTAAATACGAACACCGGGGAGCTGTTTTTT. Encoded protein: CASSVGGLNTNTGELFF.

This clonotype was recorded many times. The chain employs TRBV12-3 or TRBV12-4 and TRBJ2-7; perhaps TRBD1 as D (6 bases). The CDR3 totals 16 residues. Trimming removed 6 bases from V and 4 bases from J, with 22 bases in between. The DNA of the CDR3 is TGTGCCAGCAGCCCAGGACAGCCCTCAATCTCGTACGAGCAGTACTTC. Amino acid sequence: CASSPGQPSISYEQYF.

There are many counts of this clonotype. The chain has TRBV6-2 or TRBV6-3 and TRBJ1-1; D gene ambiguous. Trimming pared 2 bases from V and 2 bases from J, leaving 9 bases between. CDR1 and CDR2 from the germline V gene are MNHEY and SVGEGT. The CDR3 is 14 residues long. The CDR3 nucleotides are TGTGCCAGCAGTTACGATACTCGAAACACTGAAGCTTTCTTT. The encoded protein is CASSYDTRNTEAFF.

There are many counts of this clonotype. The chain uses TRBV30 and TRBJ2-2; D gene ambiguous. This CDR3 is built from 14 residues. The V and J ends lost 3 bases and 3 bases respectively, with 11 bases between them. Germline-derived CDR1 and CDR2 are GTSNPN and SVGIG (reference sequence). CDR3 sequence (DNA): TGTGCCTGGAGGAAGAGGTCGGACACCGGGGAGCTGTTTTTT. Its protein product is CAWRKRSDTGELFF.